This is a list of T cell receptor beta chains from one sample in a study of CD8+ T cells in alopecia areata. Assay: immunoSEQ multiplex PCR; the TCRdb copy retains only in-frame clones and omits some. The repertoire holds some 170,000 clones, about 63% seen once, with 1.5% to 2% in the top ten. This material consisted of CD4+ T cells sorted from blood, taken at week 0. These receptors were taken from a human donor with alopecia areata. Each CDR3 is given with its conserved first and last residue. Each record gives: clone size, D gene, V gene, J gene, CDR3 protein, CDR3 DNA. D genes are given only for firm matches. Clone sizes are given selectively: once, few, many, or a class where the clone is expanded.

once	-	TRBV30	TRBJ1-2	CAWSVGRGRDYGYTF	TGTGCCTGGAGTGTAGGCAGGGGTCGGGACTATGGCTACACCTTC
once	TRBD1	TRBV30	TRBJ1-1	CAWGTGTALTEAFF	TGTGCCTGGGGGACCGGGACAGCCCTCACTGAAGCTTTCTTT
-	-	TRBV7-8	TRBJ2-7	CASSETHEQYF	TGTGCCAGCAGCGAGACCCACGAGCAGTACTTC
-	TRBD1	TRBV30	TRBJ2-3	CALTPGQGFTDTQYF	TGTGCCTTAACGCCGGGACAGGGGTTCACAGATACGCAGTATTTT
-	-	TRBV10-1	TRBJ2-3	CASGDTDTQYF	TGCGCCAGCGGGGACACAGATACGCAGTATTTT
-	TRBD2	TRBV7-8	TRBJ2-7	CASSLANVGGTSGSYEQYF	TGTGCCAGCAGCTTAGCCAATGTAGGTGGGACTAGCGGCTCCTACGAGCAGTACTTC
few	TRBD2	TRBV10-3	TRBJ2-7	CAISTLGTSGGPSVQYF	TGTGCCATCAGCACCCTCGGGACTAGCGGGGGCCCCTCGGTTCAGTACTTC
many	-	TRBV29-1	TRBJ2-3	CSVEDRHQFSTDTQYF	TGCAGCGTTGAAGATCGACACCAGTTTAGCACAGATACGCAGTATTTT
-	-	TRBV29-1	TRBJ2-3	CSDQHVLSTQYF	TGCAGCGACCAGCATGTCCTCTCAACGCAGTATTTT
-	TRBD1	TRBV19	TRBJ1-2	CASIQGAGGYTF	TGTGCCAGTATCCAGGGGGCCGGTGGCTACACCTTC
-	-	TRBV6-1	TRBJ2-3	CASSDTGHNTQYF	TGTGCCAGCAGTGACACAGGACACAATACGCAGTATTTT
-	TRBD1	TRBV15	TRBJ2-5	CATSRAYGTGQETQYF	TGTGCCACCAGCAGAGCCTACGGGACAGGGCAAGAGACCCAGTACTTC
few	-	TRBV28	TRBJ1-1	CASSPLGAEAFF	TGTGCCAGCAGTCCCCTTGGAGCTGAAGCTTTCTTT
-	TRBD2	TRBV4-3	TRBJ2-1	CASSQYREEWVNEQFF	TGCGCCAGCAGCCAGTACCGGGAGGAATGGGTCAATGAGCAGTTCTTC
-	-	TRBV29-1	TRBJ2-1	CSVEDQGRGSNNEQFF	TGCAGCGTTGAAGATCAGGGCCGCGGCTCCAACAATGAGCAGTTCTTC
once	-	TRBV30	TRBJ2-5	CAWSVRAQETQYF	TGTGCCTGGAGTGTACGGGCCCAAGAGACCCAGTACTTC
-	TRBD1	TRBV6-5	TRBJ2-7	CASSYNPRTGAHEQYF	TGTGCCAGCAGTTACAACCCCAGGACAGGGGCACACGAGCAGTACTTC
-	-	TRBV30	TRBJ1-5	CAWAGGDNQPQHF	TGTGCCTGGGCGGGGGGGGACAATCAGCCCCAGCATTTT
-	-	TRBV5-1	TRBJ2-7	CASSPQSPSYEQYF	TGCGCCAGCAGCCCCCAGAGTCCTAGCTACGAGCAGTACTTC
-	-	TRBV7-3	TRBJ1-1	CASSSQGVGTEAFF	TGTGCCAGCAGCTCACAGGGAGTGGGGACTGAAGCTTTCTTT
-	-	TRBV30	TRBJ1-2	CAWSTGLGNGYTF	TGTGCCTGGAGTACGGGGTTAGGGAATGGCTACACCTTC
-	TRBD1	TRBV5-1	TRBJ2-7	CASSAGQGVTEQYF	TGCGCCAGCAGCGCTGGACAGGGAGTCACCGAGCAGTACTTC
-	-	TRBV9	TRBJ1-6	CASSVDRADSPLHF	TGTGCCAGCAGCGTAGACAGGGCGGATTCACCCCTCCACTTT